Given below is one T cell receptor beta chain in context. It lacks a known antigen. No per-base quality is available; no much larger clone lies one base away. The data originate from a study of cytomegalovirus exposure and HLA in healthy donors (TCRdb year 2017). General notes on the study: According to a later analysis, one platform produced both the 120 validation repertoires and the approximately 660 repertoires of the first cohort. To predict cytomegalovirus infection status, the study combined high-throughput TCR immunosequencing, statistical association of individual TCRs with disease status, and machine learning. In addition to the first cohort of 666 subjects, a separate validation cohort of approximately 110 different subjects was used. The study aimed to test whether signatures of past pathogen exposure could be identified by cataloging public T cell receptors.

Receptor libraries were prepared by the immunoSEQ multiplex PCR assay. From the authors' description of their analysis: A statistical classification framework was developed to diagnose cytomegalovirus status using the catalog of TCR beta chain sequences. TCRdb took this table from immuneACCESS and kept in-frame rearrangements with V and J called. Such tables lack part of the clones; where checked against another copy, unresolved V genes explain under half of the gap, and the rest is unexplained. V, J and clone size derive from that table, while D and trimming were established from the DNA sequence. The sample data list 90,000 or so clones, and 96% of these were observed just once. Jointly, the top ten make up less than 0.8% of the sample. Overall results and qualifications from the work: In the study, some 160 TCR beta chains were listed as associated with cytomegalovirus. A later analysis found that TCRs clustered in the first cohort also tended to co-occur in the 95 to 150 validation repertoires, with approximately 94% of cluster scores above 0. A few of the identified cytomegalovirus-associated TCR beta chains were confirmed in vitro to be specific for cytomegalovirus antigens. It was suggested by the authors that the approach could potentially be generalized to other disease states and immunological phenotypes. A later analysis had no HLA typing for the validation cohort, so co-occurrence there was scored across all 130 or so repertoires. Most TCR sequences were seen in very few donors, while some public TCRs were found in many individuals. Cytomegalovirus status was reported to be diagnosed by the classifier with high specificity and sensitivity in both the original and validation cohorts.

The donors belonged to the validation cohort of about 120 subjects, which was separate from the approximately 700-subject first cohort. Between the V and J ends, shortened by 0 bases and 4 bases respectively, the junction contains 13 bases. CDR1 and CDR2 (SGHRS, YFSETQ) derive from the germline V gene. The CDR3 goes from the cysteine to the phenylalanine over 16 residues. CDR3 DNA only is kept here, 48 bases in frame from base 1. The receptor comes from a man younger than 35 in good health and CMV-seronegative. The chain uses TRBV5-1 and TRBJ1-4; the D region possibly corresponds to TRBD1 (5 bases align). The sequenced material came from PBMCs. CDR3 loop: CASSLEGARGNEKLFF. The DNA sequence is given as TGCGCCAGCAGCTTGGAAGGGGCGCGAGGTAATGAAAAACTGTTTTTT.